This note documents a single T cell receptor (beta chain) sequence. V lost 6 bases and J lost 1, with 12 bases in between. The CDR3 extends over 14 amino acids. CDR1 and CDR2 (germline): SNHLY, FYNNEI. This entry is derived from a study of T cell changes during pregnancy in multiple sclerosis. The method was immunoSEQ multiplex PCR; TCRdb's version includes in-frame clones alone and lacks a portion of them. The sample includes roughly 69,000 clones, around nine tenths of them seen just once. The gene calls are TRBV2 and TRBJ1-2; D is undetermined. The sequencing used CD4+ T cells from peripheral blood mononuclear cells, collected in the third trimester of pregnancy. The clonotype originates from a female donor in good health, enrolled as a control in a pregnancy study. The CDR3 DNA reads TGTGCCAGCAGGAAGGACGGGGATAACTATGGCTACACCTTC. It yields the protein CASRKDGDNYGYTF.